These 11 T cell receptor beta chains were sequenced from one sample in a study of T cell clusters in autoimmune cytopenias. TRB rearrangements were amplified by touch-down multiplex PCR with mixed TRB-A/B primers. From its re-call of the multiplex PCR reads, TCRdb lists each CDR3 protein once, without DNA. The repertoire table contains approximately 8,000 distinct CDR3 sequences. Each sample's input was around 250 ng genomic DNA, some 38,000 genome equivalents. The sample also formed part of further work on T cell repertoires in aging, cancer and after chemotherapy.

Sequenced: peripheral blood. The receptors derive from a human donor with an autoimmune cytopenia or autoimmune hepatitis (not recorded which).

The chain has TRBV7-2 and TRBJ1-4; lacking DNA, the TRBD1 call made by TCRdb goes unchecked. This CDR3 is 15 amino acids long. The V gene's germline CDR1 is SGHTA and CDR2 FQGNSA. The CDR3 reads CASSYYGQGSEKLFF.

This rearrangement joins TRBV5-4 to TRBJ2-3; TCRdb selects TRBD1, and the lack of DNA leaves this call unchecked. This CDR3 is 15 amino acids long. From germline, CDR1 is SGHNT and CDR2 YYREEE (reference sequence). CDR3 sequence reads: CASSRQGLSTDTQYF.

This clonotype is called medium-sized based on its frequency. This chain uses TRBV20-1 with TRBJ2-7; TCRdb lists TRBD2, though no DNA is available to test this call. The CDR3 is made up of 12 amino acids. Germline values: CDR1 DFQATT, CDR2 SNEGSKA (reference sequence). CDR3 residues: CSAGGAAYEQYF.

J is TRBJ1-1 and V is TRBV20-1; the TCRdb call, TRBD1, lacks DNA for checking. The CDR3 sequence is 13 residues long. Germline V gene data show CDR1 as DFQATT and CDR2 as SNEGSKA (reference sequence). CDR3: CSASDRGGAEAFF.

This rearrangement joins TRBV19 to TRBJ1-5. Germline CDR1 reads LNHDA; CDR2 reads SQIVND (reference sequence). The CDR3 runs to 13 residues. The CDR3 protein is CASSMDRDKPQHF. The variable domain in full, with the rest retrieved from reference TRBV19 and TRBJ1-5, is DGGITQSPKYLFRKEGQNVTLSCEQNLNHDAMYWYRQDPGQGLRLIYYSQIVNDFQKGDIAEGYSVSREKKESFPLTVTSAQKNPTAFYLCASSMDRDKPQHFGDGTRLSIL.

The chain has TRBV10-3 and TRBJ1-1. Germline V gene lookup returns CDR1 ENHRY and CDR2 SYGVKD. The CDR3 covers 13 residues. The CDR3: CAGGTGGDTEAFF.

The rearrangement links TRBV6-6 to TRBJ1-2; checking the TCRdb D call of TRBD1 is not possible without DNA. This CDR3 contains 15 residues. Germline V CDR1 and CDR2: MNHNY, SVGAGI (reference sequence). CDR3 sequence reads: CASSQGQGTNYGYTF.

The V gene is TRBV7-2, the J gene TRBJ1-4. Germline V CDR1 and CDR2: SGHTA, FQGNSA. This CDR3 region has 12 residues. CDR3: CAEGLVNEKLFF.

The chain employs TRBV5-4 and TRBJ2-1; TCRdb's assignment of TRBD1 cannot be checked, as there is no DNA. The CDR3 totals 16 residues. Germline values: CDR1 SGHNT, CDR2 YYREEE (reference sequence). The chain's CDR3 is CASHRVSPSGGNEQFF. The full variable domain, completed using reference TRBV5-4 and TRBJ2-1, is ETGVTQSPTHLIKTRGQQVTLRCSSQSGHNTVSWYQQALGQGPQFIFQYYREEENGRGNFPPRFSGLQFPNYSSELNVNALELDDSALYLCASHRVSPSGGNEQFFGPGTRLTVL.

This clonotype shows up as medium-sized by frequency. This chain links TRBV7-2 with TRBJ2-1; TCRdb gives TRBD2 as the D gene, but with no DNA this cannot be confirmed. Germline values: CDR1 SGHTA, CDR2 FQGNSA. This CDR3 has 14 residues. CDR3 residues: CASSLRVSDNEQFF.

J is TRBJ1-4 and V is TRBV28; absent DNA, TCRdb's TRBD1 call cannot be checked. This CDR3 contains 13 residues. Germline loops: CDR1 MDHEN, CDR2 SYDVKM. CDR3 residues: CASSFQGGEKLFF.